A selection of T cell receptor beta chains follows, all from one sample in a study of T cell responses to AZD1222 COVID-19 vaccine. Produced via immunoSEQ multiplex PCR; TCRdb's table is partial and in-frame only. The table shows around 100,000 clones, with about 87% occurring only once. The sample was peripheral blood, taken on day 0 of AZD1222 vaccination. These receptors came from an adult in good health. The CDR3 runs from the conserved cysteine through the conserved F or W. A D gene is named only where the DNA matches it firmly. Some rows mark clone size as missing; the rest say once, few, many or name a class of expanded clone.

-,TRBJ2-1,-,TRBV7-3,15,TGTGCCAGCAGCTTAGAGAGCGGGCCCTACAATGAGCAGTTCTTC,CASSLESGPYNEQFF
-,TRBJ2-7,once,TRBV19,14,TGTGCCAGTAGTATCCAAGGAGGGTTCTACGAGCAGTACTTC,CASSIQGGFYEQYF
TRBD1,TRBJ1-3,-,TRBV11-3,12,TGTGCCAGCAGCTCTCTAGACAGGGGCATATATTTT,CASSSLDRGIYF
TRBD2,TRBJ2-7,-,TRBV11-2,15,TGTGCCAGCAGCCGTCGAGAAGCGGGGGGAAAGGAGCAGTACTTC,CASSRREAGGKEQYF
-,TRBJ1-3,-,TRBV18,14,TGTGCCAGCTCACCAGGGGGCCCTGGAAACACCATATATTTT,CASSPGGPGNTIYF
-,TRBJ1-1,-,TRBV11-1,14,TGTGCCAGCAGCCCGGGGGCTGGGTCCACTGAAGCTTTCTTT,CASSPGAGSTEAFF
-,TRBJ2-7,few,TRBV28,14,TGTGCCAGCAGTTTAGGGGGATTATCCTACGAGCAGTACTTC,CASSLGGLSYEQYF
TRBD1,TRBJ2-2,-,TRBV23-1,15,TGCGCCAGCAACCCGGGACAGGGGAACACCGGGGAGCTGTTTTTT,CASNPGQGNTGELFF
-,TRBJ1-4,-,TRBV28,12,TGTGCCAGCAGCTTATCATCCGGCAAACTGTTTTTT,CASSLSSGKLFF
-,TRBJ1-3,-,TRBV5-1,13,TGCGCCAGCAGCTTGGGGTTAAGCAACACCATATATTTT,CASSLGLSNTIYF
TRBD1,TRBJ1-6,-,TRBV27,17,TGTGCCAGCAGTTTATCCACCCGACAGGGGAAGCGCTCACCCCTCCACTTT,CASSLSTRQGKRSPLHF
-,TRBJ2-7,-,TRBV5-8,15,TGTGCCAGCAACATGGGACCCGCGAGCTCCTACGAGCAGTACTTC,CASNMGPASSYEQYF
-,TRBJ1-3,-,TRBV6-5,14,TGTGCCAGCAGTTACAGTCGGACAGCAAACACCATATATTTT,CASSYSRTANTIYF
-,TRBJ1-1,-,TRBV3-1/TRBV3-2,14,TGTGCCAGCACCCGGGCCGTAGGGGACACTGAAGCTTTCTTT,CASTRAVGDTEAFF
-,TRBJ1-3,-,TRBV4-1,14,TGCGCCAGCAGCCTACAGGGTTCGGGAAACACCATATATTTT,CASSLQGSGNTIYF
-,TRBJ2-7,-,TRBV7-9,11,TGTGCCAGCAGCTCTTACTACGAGCAGTACTTC,CASSSYYEQYF
-,TRBJ2-1,-,TRBV2,15,TGTGCCAGCAGTGAAGCGGAGGCGGCTTACAATGAGCAGTTCTTC,CASSEAEAAYNEQFF
-,TRBJ2-1,-,TRBV7-2,16,TGTGCCAGCAGCTTAGCCGGGAGTGTCCCCTACAATGAGCAGTTCTTC,CASSLAGSVPYNEQFF
TRBD1,TRBJ1-5,many,TRBV2,16,TGTGCCAGCAGTGTAATAACAGGGGGTTTCAATCAGCCCCAGCATTTT,CASSVITGGFNQPQHF
TRBD1,TRBJ2-3,-,TRBV5-6,16,TGTGCCAGCAGCCCCCTTTCAGGGGGTGGCACAGATACGCAGTATTTT,CASSPLSGGGTDTQYF
-,TRBJ2-3,-,TRBV5-1,15,TGCGCCAGCAGCTTTAGCGTAGGAGGCACAGATACGCAGTATTTT,CASSFSVGGTDTQYF
TRBD1,TRBJ1-5,-,TRBV19,14,TGTGCCAGTAGGAGACAGGGGGAGAATCAGCCCCAGCATTTT,CASRRQGENQPQHF
TRBD1,TRBJ1-5,medium-sized,TRBV5-4,16,TGTGCCAGCAGCAAAGCGGGGGGACAGGGCGATCAGCCCCAGCATTTT,CASSKAGGQGDQPQHF
TRBD2,TRBJ2-7,-,TRBV7-2,17,TGTGCCAGCAGCTTAGCCCTAGCGGGAGAGGGGTCCTACGAGCAGTACTTC,CASSLALAGEGSYEQYF
-,TRBJ1-5,-,TRBV7-9,13,TGTGCCAGCAGCTCCAGCGCGGCTCAGCCCCAGCATTTT,CASSSSAAQPQHF
TRBD1,TRBJ2-3,-,TRBV5-6,16,TGTGCCAGCAGCTTGGTCGCAGTCGGGACAGGAGATACGCAGTATTTT,CASSLVAVGTGDTQYF
-,TRBJ2-7,few,TRBV5-5,14,TGTGCCAGCAGCCTCCACTGGAGCTCCTACGAGCAGTACTTC,CASSLHWSSYEQYF
-,TRBJ1-2,-,TRBV4-3,16,TGCGCCAGCAGCCAAGAAATTGGGGGGGGCTTCTATGGCTACACCTTC,CASSQEIGGGFYGYTF
-,TRBJ2-3,-,TRBV27,14,TGTGCCAGCAGTTTTGCGGGCAACACAGATACGCAGTATTTT,CASSFAGNTDTQYF
-,TRBJ1-2,-,TRBV13,13,TGTGCCAGCAGCTACATGACGGACTATGGCTACACCTTC,CASSYMTDYGYTF